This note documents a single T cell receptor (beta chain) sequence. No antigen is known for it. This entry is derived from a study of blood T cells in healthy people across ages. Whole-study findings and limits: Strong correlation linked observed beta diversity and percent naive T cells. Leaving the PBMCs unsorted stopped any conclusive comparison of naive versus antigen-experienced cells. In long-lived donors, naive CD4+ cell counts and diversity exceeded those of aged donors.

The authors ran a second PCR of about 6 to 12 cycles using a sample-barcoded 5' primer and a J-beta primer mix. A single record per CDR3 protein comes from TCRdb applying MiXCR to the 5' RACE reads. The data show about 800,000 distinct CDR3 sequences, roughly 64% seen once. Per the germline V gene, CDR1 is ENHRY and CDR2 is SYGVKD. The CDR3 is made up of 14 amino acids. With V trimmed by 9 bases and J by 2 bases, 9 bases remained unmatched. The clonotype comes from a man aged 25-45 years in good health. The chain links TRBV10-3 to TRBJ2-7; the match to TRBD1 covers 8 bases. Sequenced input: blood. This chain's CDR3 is CAMGAQQGAYEQYF. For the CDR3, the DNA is TGTGCCATGGGGGCCCAACAGGGGGCCTACGAGCAGTACTTC.